The rows below give T cell receptor beta chains drawn from one sample of a study of blood T cell repertoires in COVID-19. The table came from immunoSEQ multiplex PCR; TCRdb's copy has only in-frame clones and leaves some out. The table lists over 60,000 clones, roughly nine tenths of them singletons, with around 10% in the top ten. The sample consisted of peripheral blood. These receptors all stem from a man at least 80 years old with acute or convalescent COVID-19. Each CDR3 is given with its conserved first and last residue. Each record gives: V gene, D gene, J gene, clone size, CDR3 DNA, CDR3 protein. D genes are given only for firm matches. Clone size is given for some rows only: seen once, a few or many times, or a class if the clone is expanded.

TRBV5-5	TRBD1	TRBJ1-2	once	TGTGCCAGCAGCTTCGACAGGGGGGATTCCTATGGCTACACCTTC	CASSFDRGDSYGYTF
TRBV30	.	TRBJ2-1	once	TGTGCCTGGAGTGTAAGGGGGAATGAGCAGTTCTTC	CAWSVRGNEQFF
TRBV2	.	TRBJ2-1	.	TGTGCCAGCAGTGCGACGGGACTGGAGCAGTTCTTC	CASSATGLEQFF
TRBV4-2	.	TRBJ1-1	.	TGTGCCAGCAGGGATGGGCAACTGAACACTGAAGCTTTCTTT	CASRDGQLNTEAFF
TRBV19	TRBD1	TRBJ1-1	once	TGTGCCAGTAGTCCCGCCGCGGGACAGGGGGCCTCAGCTTTCTTT	CASSPAAGQGASAFF
TRBV5-1	TRBD2	TRBJ2-3	.	TGCGCCAGCAGTTTCACCAGCGGGGGTAGCACAGATACGCAGTATTTT	CASSFTSGGSTDTQYF
TRBV15	TRBD1	TRBJ2-5	.	TGTGCCACCAGTGAATCCTTGGAAGGGGGCTCGGAGACCCAGTACTTC	CATSESLEGGSETQYF
TRBV29-1	.	TRBJ2-1	.	TGCAGCGTCCAGCGGAGCTACAATGAGCAGTTCTTC	CSVQRSYNEQFF
TRBV4-1	.	TRBJ1-3	.	TGCGCCAGCAGCCAAGATTCAGCGGGCTCTGGAAACACCATATATTTT	CASSQDSAGSGNTIYF
TRBV27	TRBD2	TRBJ2-7	once	TGTGCCAGCACCAGGGGACTAGGGGCCTACGAGCAGTACTTC	CASTRGLGAYEQYF
TRBV2	.	TRBJ1-3	few	TGTGCCAGCAGTGAATCCCAAAAGTCAGGCACCATATATTTT	CASSESQKSGTIYF
TRBV7-2	TRBD2	TRBJ2-5	once	TGTGCCAGCAGCTTAGGGGGCGGGAGAGAGACCCAGTACTTC	CASSLGGGRETQYF
TRBV3-1/TRBV3-2	.	TRBJ2-5	once	TGTGCCAGCAGCCTCAGGGGCCCGGAGACCCAGTACTTC	CASSLRGPETQYF
TRBV2	.	TRBJ1-1	once	TGTGCCAGCAGGCAGGGTTGGAACACTGAAGCTTTCTTT	CASRQGWNTEAFF
TRBV5-8	TRBD1	TRBJ1-5	few	TGTGCCAGCAGCCGCACCACAGGGGGACGGCAGCCCCAGCATTTT	CASSRTTGGRQPQHF
TRBV30	TRBD1	TRBJ2-1	.	TGTGCTTACGACAGGGGTGGATATGAGCAGTTCTTC	CAYDRGGYEQFF
TRBV30	TRBD2	TRBJ2-5	.	TGTGCCTGGAGGGACCTAGCGGGGAGCGGGACCCAGTACTTC	CAWRDLAGSGTQYF
TRBV7-9	.	TRBJ1-4	.	TGTGCCAGCAGCGCAAGCGTAACTGCCGCTAATGAAAAACTGTTTTTT	CASSASVTAANEKLFF
TRBV20-1	.	TRBJ1-1	.	TGCAGTGCTAGTCCAGACACAATTAACACTGAAGCTTTCTTT	CSASPDTINTEAFF
TRBV21-1	.	TRBJ1-4	.	TGTGCCAGCAGCAAATCCCGGACAAGGGGGAGAAAACTGTTTTTT	CASSKSRTRGRKLFF
TRBV5-4	.	TRBJ1-2	.	TGTGCCAGCAGCTTGAGGGGTAGGGCTAACTATGGCTACACCTTC	CASSLRGRANYGYTF
TRBV2	TRBD1	TRBJ2-1	.	TGTGCCAGCAGTGCGGCGGACAGGGTATACAATGAGCAGTTCTTC	CASSAADRVYNEQFF
TRBV23-1	TRBD1	TRBJ1-1	once	TGCGCCAGCAGTCATGACAGGGAGAACACTGAAGCTTTCTTT	CASSHDRENTEAFF
TRBV20-1	.	TRBJ2-7	few	TGCAGTGCTAGTCCCAACGACTTCGCCTACGAGCAGTACTTC	CSASPNDFAYEQYF
TRBV12-5	.	TRBJ1-2	.	TGTGCTAGTGGTTTTGGGGCAAAGGCTGGCTACACCTTC	CASGFGAKAGYTF
TRBV11-2	.	TRBJ2-5	.	TGTGCCAGCAGCTTAGATCGGTGGGAGACCCAGTACTTC	CASSLDRWETQYF
TRBV5-5	.	TRBJ1-1	.	TGTGCCAGCAGCTTGGTCGGAGGGAACACTGAAGCTTTCTTT	CASSLVGGNTEAFF
TRBV5-4	.	TRBJ1-2	.	TGTGCCAGCAGCTTGGGCGTGATTGGCTATGGCTACACCTTC	CASSLGVIGYGYTF
TRBV11-2	TRBD2	TRBJ2-3	.	TGTGCCAGCAGCTTAGGAGTGGGACTAGCGGGTGGCACAGATACGCAGTATTTT	CASSLGVGLAGGTDTQYF
TRBV7-8	TRBD2	TRBJ2-1	.	TGTGCCAGCAGCCCCACCGGGACTAGCGGGTTCAATGAGCAGTTCTTC	CASSPTGTSGFNEQFF
TRBV5-5	.	TRBJ2-7	.	TGTGCCAGCTTTGGCCGTTTCGACGAGCAGTACTTC	CASFGRFDEQYF
TRBV5-1	.	TRBJ1-5	.	TGCGCCAGCAGCTTGGGGACAGTCAATCAGCCCCAGCATTTT	CASSLGTVNQPQHF
TRBV5-1	TRBD1	TRBJ2-1	.	TGCGCCAGCAGCATTGGGACAGCCGACAATGAGCAGTTCTTC	CASSIGTADNEQFF
TRBV27	.	TRBJ1-1	.	TGTGCCAGCAGTAACAGGGTAGGAGCTTTCTTT	CASSNRVGAFF
TRBV7-2	TRBD1	TRBJ1-3	.	TGTGCCAGCAGCCAAACGACAGGGGAAAACACCATATATTTT	CASSQTTGENTIYF
TRBV15	.	TRBJ1-2	once	TGTGCCACCAGCAGTCCCCGAAGGGGGATCTATGGCTACACCTTC	CATSSPRRGIYGYTF
TRBV2	TRBD2	TRBJ2-3	.	TGTGCCAGCAACCTCCTTAGCGGGGGGGCCAAAGATACGCAGTATTTT	CASNLLSGGAKDTQYF
TRBV6-6	.	TRBJ2-1	.	TGTGCCAGCAGTCACCCGGCAGGGGTTGGGGAAGACAATGAGCAGTTCTTC	CASSHPAGVGEDNEQFF
TRBV5-4	TRBD1	TRBJ1-2	.	TGTGCCAGCGGGGACAGTAACTATGGCTACACCTTC	CASGDSNYGYTF
TRBV2	TRBD1	TRBJ2-5	.	TGTGCCAGCGGACAGGGGTGGGAGACCCAGTACTTC	CASGQGWETQYF
TRBV6-5	TRBD1	TRBJ1-1	once	TGTGCCAGTCGGTTTACCGGGACAGAGAACACTGAAGCTTTCTTT	CASRFTGTENTEAFF
TRBV6-6	.	TRBJ1-1	once	TGTGCCAGCAGGACAAGCACTGAAGCTTTCTTT	CASRTSTEAFF
TRBV7-6	TRBD2	TRBJ2-5	.	TGTGCCAGCAGCTTAGGAATAGCGGGAGAAGAGACCCAGTACTTC	CASSLGIAGEETQYF
TRBV9	.	TRBJ1-2	once	TGTGCCAGCAGCGTAGACCAGGGCAGTGACTATGGCTACACCTTC	CASSVDQGSDYGYTF
TRBV7-3	TRBD2	TRBJ2-1	.	TGTGCCAGCAGCCGGGGGGGCCCCAATGAGCAGTTCTTC	CASSRGGPNEQFF
TRBV19	.	TRBJ1-5	once	TGTGCCAGTAGTACTCCAGGGGGCAATCAGCCCCAGCATTTT	CASSTPGGNQPQHF
TRBV11-1	TRBD1	TRBJ1-1	.	TGTGCCAGCAGCTTAGAGGGACAGCTGGGCACTGAAGCTTTCTTT	CASSLEGQLGTEAFF
TRBV11-2	TRBD1	TRBJ2-7	.	TGTGCCAGCAGCCCTTTGACAGGGGGCAGTTTAGGTTACGAGCAGTACTTC	CASSPLTGGSLGYEQYF
TRBV11-2	.	TRBJ2-3	.	TGTGCCAGCAGCTTAACGGGGGGCCTCCGCGAAGATACGCAGTATTTT	CASSLTGGLREDTQYF
TRBV4-1	.	TRBJ1-3	.	TGCGCCAGCAGCCAAGTCGCCACAGGCGGATACTCTGGAAACACCATATATTTT	CASSQVATGGYSGNTIYF
TRBV6-1	.	TRBJ1-1	.	TGTGCCAGCAGTGACCAAATGAACACTGAAGCTTTCTTT	CASSDQMNTEAFF
TRBV7-8	TRBD1	TRBJ2-3	.	TGTGCCAGCAGCTTGGTCCCGGGACAGGGGGCAGATACGCAGTATTTT	CASSLVPGQGADTQYF
TRBV28	.	TRBJ1-1	.	TGTGCCAGCAGCCAAAAGAGCAGGGTGAACACTGAAGCTTTCTTT	CASSQKSRVNTEAFF
TRBV19	.	TRBJ2-2	few	TGTGCCAGTAGTATAGGAGAGACTAGGAGGGCCGGGGAGCTGTTTTTT	CASSIGETRRAGELFF
TRBV18	.	TRBJ1-1	few	TGTGCCAGCTCACCCGGGACAAGCCTCACTGAAGCTTTCTTT	CASSPGTSLTEAFF